This T cell receptor (beta chain) was identified during a study of shared clonotypes between healthy human individuals. Study-level information: The plates for each donor numbered three CD4 naive, three CD4 memory, two CD8 naive and one CD8 memory.

General observations from the study: Among donors, the sharing of clonotypes was expected to be influenced by sequencing depth.

Regarding this clone: Its antigen is unidentified.

Germline V lookup: CDR1 MNHEY, CDR2 SMNVEV (reference sequence). The germline V and J ends were trimmed by 5 bases and 7 bases, with 14 bases remaining between them. This CDR3 spans 13 amino acids. Researchers ran the assay at a deep level. The table came from immunoSEQ multiplex PCR; TCRdb's copy has only in-frame clones and leaves some out. The table includes around 550,000 clones, about 96% detected once. The sequencing input was naive CD4+ T cells sorted from blood. Subset in this sample: CD45RA+ positively selected. This chain uses TRBV27 with TRBJ1-1; possibly TRBD1 for D (5 bases). The TCR comes from a woman aged 25 to 39 in good health. The CDR3 sequence is CASSPLIDSEAFF. In DNA form, the CDR3 reads TGTGCCAGCAGTCCGCTTATAGACAGTGAAGCTTTCTTT.